What follows are 18 T cell receptor beta chains derived from one specimen sequenced in a study of spatial heterogeneity in lung cancer. Via MiXCR, TCRdb re-called the 5' RACE reads, giving one row per CDR3 protein. Here the sample spans 4,000 to 5,500 distinct CDR3 sequences, around 18% being singletons. The time point here: sample taken at primary tumor resection. Sequencing of whole RNA from tumor, nontumor lung or frozen PBMC involved no sorting. Material: normal lung tissue next to the tumor, obtained at surgery. These receptors came from a male donor with early-stage non-small cell lung cancer.

This clonotype rates as medium-sized. This beta chain represents an off-target read in a library built for alpha chains; its size is of limited meaning. The rearrangement links TRBV30 to TRBJ1-5; possible D gene TRBD1, 5 bases. The germline V gene encodes CDR1 GTSNPN and CDR2 SVGIG (reference sequence). The CDR3 is 13 amino acids. CDR3 DNA: TGTGCTTGGGGCGCCGGCTGGGATCAGCCCCAGCATTTT. Translated: CAWGAGWDQPQHF.

By its share, this clonotype is medium-sized. This beta chain came through as a stray read in a library set up for alpha chains, and its size says little. This chain connects TRBV13 to TRBJ2-7; 9 bases are a match to TRBD2. CDR3 length: 16 amino acids. Germline lookup yields CDR1 PRHDT and CDR2 FYEKMQ (reference sequence). J lost 2 bases, V lost 5 bases, and 10 bases had no gene match. CDR3 DNA sequence: TGTGCCAGCAGCCCGCGGGGGGGATTTCGCCCCTACGAGCAGTACTTC. It encodes CASSPRGGFRPYEQYF.

This clonotype is classed as medium-sized. The library was prepared for alpha chains; this beta chain is a stray read, so its frequency means little. The chain carries TRBV4-2 and TRBJ2-3; D possibly uses TRBD1 or TRBD2 (6 bases each). The length of the CDR3 is 18 residues. Trimming took off 0 bases at V and 2 bases at J, with 18 bases between the two ends. Germline CDR1 and CDR2: LGHNA and YNFKEQ. DNA for the CDR3: TGTGCCAGCAGCCAAGAGTTCAAGGGGGGAACTCACACAGATACGCAGTATTTT. Translated: CASSQEFKGGTHTDTQYF.

This clonotype came up a few times. Since the library was made to target alpha chains, this beta chain is a stray read and its abundance is not meaningful. V usage is TRBV5-1 and J usage is TRBJ2-3; TRBD1 aligns across 12 bases. The CDR3 length is 16 residues. In germline, CDR1 is SGHRS, CDR2 YFSETQ. V trimming: 2 bases; J trimming: 5 bases; junction bases outside the gene matches: 6. CDR3 sequence (DNA): TGCGCCAGCAGCTTCGCCGGGACAGGGGGCTTAGATACGCAGTATTTT. Translation: CASSFAGTGGLDTQYF. Based on the CDR3 plus reference TRBV5-1 and TRBJ2-3, the full variable domain is KAGVTQTPRYLIKTRGQQVTLSCSPISGHRSVSWYQQTPGQGLQFLFEYFSETQRNKGNFPGRFSGRQFSNSRSEMNVSTLELGDSALYLCASSFAGTGGLDTQYFGPGTRLTVL.

This clonotype is termed medium-sized (0.01 to 0.1%). This beta chain is an off-target read within a library intended for alpha chains, so its frequency means little. This chain links TRBV5-1 with TRBJ2-3; the D is unclear. V shed 3 bases and J shed 1 base, with 6 bases lying between them. Germline V gene sequence: CDR1 SGHRS, CDR2 YFSETQ. The CDR3 has 13 residues. For the CDR3, the DNA is TGCGCCAGCAGCTCCCGGGGCACAGATACGCAGTATTTT. Encoded protein: CASSSRGTDTQYF.

This clonotype has ten or more counts. This beta chain is off target for a library built for alpha chains, so its abundance means little. The chain joins TRBV6-1 to TRBJ2-2; D gene uncertain. Germline V lookup: CDR1 MNHNS, CDR2 SASEGT. V was clipped by 6 bases and J by 2 bases, with 19 bases between them. This CDR3 comprises 17 residues. CDR3 protein: CASRQPSTVHNTGELFF. The CDR3 coding sequence is TGTGCCAGCAGGCAGCCATCCACTGTGCATAACACCGGGGAGCTGTTTTTT.

Concerning this clonotype: This beta chain represents an off-target read in a library built for alpha chains; its size is of limited meaning. The V and J genes are TRBV5-1 and TRBJ2-7; 7 bases map to TRBD1. The V and J ends lost 7 bases and 1 base, in that order; junction bases with no gene match: 11. The CDR3 consists of 15 residues. The germline V gene encodes CDR1 SGHRS and CDR2 YFSETQ. The CDR3 loop reads CASRKSLQGSYEQYF. DNA of the CDR3: TGCGCCAGCCGGAAAAGCTTACAGGGGTCCTACGAGCAGTACTTC. The entire variable domain, with the rest obtained from reference TRBV5-1 and TRBJ2-7, is as follows: KAGVTQTPRYLIKTRGQQVTLSCSPISGHRSVSWYQQTPGQGLQFLFEYFSETQRNKGNFPGRFSGRQFSNSRSEMNVSTLELGDSALYLCASRKSLQGSYEQYFGPGTRLTVT.

By sample fraction, this clonotype is medium-sized (0.01 to 0.1%). Within a library made for alpha chains, this beta chain is off target, and its count is uninformative. The genes are TRBV5-6 and TRBJ2-5; D unresolved. Trimming removed 3 bases from V and 5 bases from J, with 11 bases in between. CDR3 size: 13 residues. Germline V lookup: CDR1 SGHDT, CDR2 YYEEEE. The CDR3 is CASSSRWFETQYF. The CDR3 DNA is TGTGCCAGCAGCTCTAGATGGTTCGAGACCCAGTACTTC. Variable domain in full (rest from reference TRBV5-6 and TRBJ2-5): DAGVTQSPTHLIKTRGQQVTLRCSPKSGHDTVSWYQQALGQGPQFIFQYYEEEERQRGNFPDRFSGHQFPNYSSELNVNALLLGDSALYLCASSSRWFETQYFGPGTRLLVL.

This clonotype is judged medium-sized. This beta chain is off target for a library built for alpha chains, so its abundance means little. This sequence joins TRBV5-5 and TRBJ1-4; 7 bases fit TRBD1. Losses at the gene ends were 3 bases for V and 3 bases for J; bases not matched to a gene: 8. This CDR3 contains 16 residues. Germline V lookup: CDR1 SGHKS, CDR2 YYEKEE (reference sequence). The DNA of the CDR3 is TGTGCCAGCAGCTACTCCCCCGGGACAGCTAATGAAAAACTGTTTTTT. It encodes CASSYSPGTANEKLFF.

This clonotype qualifies as medium-sized. Because the library targeted alpha chains, this beta chain is an off-target read whose size means little. The chain joins TRBV11-2 to TRBJ2-1; 8 bases map to TRBD2. Losses at the gene ends were 4 bases for V and 12 bases for J; bases not matched to a gene: 2. The CDR3 is made up of 11 amino acids. Germline lookup yields CDR1 SGHAT and CDR2 FQNNGV. The CDR3 nucleotides are TGTGCCAGCAGCTCTCTAGCGGGGCAGTTCTTC. It encodes CASSSLAGQFF.

With regard to this clonotype: This beta chain is a stray read from a library made for alpha chains; its abundance is not meaningful. This chain uses TRBV2 with TRBJ2-2, with 8 bases identical to TRBD2. Germline-derived CDR1 and CDR2 are SNHLY and FYNNEI. V lost 6 bases to trimming and J lost 1 base; unmatched junction nucleotides: 10. The CDR3 consists of 17 residues. CDR3 DNA sequence: TGTGCCAGCAGCGAAAAGAGCGGGGGCGTGAACACCGGGGAGCTGTTTTTT. Its translation is CASSEKSGGVNTGELFF.

By sample fraction, this clonotype is medium-sized. This beta chain lies outside the target of a library built for alpha chains; its clone size means little. The V and J genes are TRBV7-2 and TRBJ2-2; D is uncertain. Trimming took off 5 bases at V and 8 bases at J, with 21 bases between the two ends. CDR1 is SGHTA and CDR2 is FQGNSA in the germline V gene. The CDR3 runs 16 residues. The CDR3 coding sequence is TGTGCCAGCAGCCGAAACCTGGACCCCTCTCAGGGGGAGCTGTTTTTT. This gives the protein CASSRNLDPSQGELFF.

Details on this clonotype: Because the library targeted alpha chains, this beta chain is an off-target read whose size means little. The chain's CDR3 is CASSPSRVNTEAFF. The CDR3 DNA sequence: TGTGCCAGCAGCCCGTCTAGGGTGAACACTGAAGCTTTCTTT. This chain links TRBV11-2 with TRBJ1-1; D is uncertain. Germline values: CDR1 SGHAT, CDR2 FQNNGV. CDR3 length equals 14 residues. V lost 5 bases to trimming and J lost 0 bases, with 10 bases between them.

The sample holds many counts of this clonotype. Found in a library prepared for alpha chains, this beta chain is an off-target read, and its abundance has little meaning. The V and J genes are TRBV11-2 and TRBJ1-1; 8 bases line up with TRBD1. The V gene's germline CDR1 is SGHAT and CDR2 FQNNGV. V gave up 5 bases and J gave up 5 bases; unmatched junction bases: 7. The CDR3 spans 14 residues. The CDR3 here is CASSRDRTGTEAFF. Written as DNA, the CDR3 is TGTGCCAGCAGCCGAGACCGGACAGGGACTGAAGCTTTCTTT.

In this sample, this clonotype is medium-sized. Since it is a stray read in a library aimed at alpha chains, this beta chain has a size that is not meaningful. The chain uses TRBV20-1 and TRBJ2-1; D might be TRBD1 (6 bases). V lost 1 base and J 6 bases, leaving 16 bases between the germline ends. CDR1 and CDR2 from the germline V gene are DFQATT and SNEGSKA (reference sequence). The CDR3 has 15 residues. Written as DNA, the CDR3 is TGCAGTGCTAGAGTGGGGAACAGGGACCCCAATGAGCAGTTCTTC. The encoded protein is CSARVGNRDPNEQFF.

This clonotype qualifies as medium-sized. Within a library made for alpha chains, this beta chain is off target, and its count is uninformative. This rearrangement joins TRBV7-8 to TRBJ2-1; D possibly uses TRBD1 or TRBD2 (5 bases each). The CDR3 is made up of 13 amino acids. V was clipped by 5 bases and J by 6 bases, with 11 bases between them. The germline V gene encodes CDR1 SGHVS and CDR2 FQNEAQ. The CDR3 DNA follows: TGTGCCAGCAGCAAGGGACGAGGCAATGAGCAGTTCTTC. This encodes CASSKGRGNEQFF. Full variable domain (missing parts from reference TRBV7-8 and TRBJ2-1): GAGVSQSPRYKVAKRGQDVALRCDPISGHVSLFWYQQALGQGPEFLTYFQNEAQLDKSGLPSDRFFAERPEGSVSTLKIQRTQQEDSAVYLCASSKGRGNEQFFGPGTRLTVL.

With respect to this clonotype: This beta chain turned up in a library designed for alpha chains; as an off-target read, its abundance says little. The rearrangement joins TRBV5-4 to TRBJ2-5, with D hard to call. The CDR3 has 15 amino acids. The germline V gene has CDR1 SGHNT and CDR2 YYREEE (reference sequence). Between the trimmed V and J ends, which lost 5 bases and 2 bases, there was a span of 16 bases. CDR3 sequence (DNA): TGTGCCAGCAGTTGGATGCGAGGAGCTCAAGAGACCCAGTACTTC. It codes for CASSWMRGAQETQYF. Filled out from reference TRBV5-4 and TRBJ2-5, the complete variable domain reads ETGVTQSPTHLIKTRGQQVTLRCSSQSGHNTVSWYQQALGQGPQFIFQYYREEENGRGNFPPRFSGLQFPNYSSELNVNALELDDSALYLCASSWMRGAQETQYFGPGTRLLVL.

This clonotype was seen only a few times. The library was built for alpha chains, so this beta chain is an off-target read and its size means little. CDR3: CASSLWLAGVGETQYF. DNA for the CDR3: TGTGCCAGCAGCTTATGGTTAGCGGGAGTCGGAGAGACCCAGTACTTC. The chain recombines TRBV5-6 with TRBJ2-5; 9 bases agree with TRBD2. This CDR3 region has 16 residues. After removal of 2 bases from V and 4 bases from J, the junction contained 9 bases not matched to a gene. Germline V gene sequence: CDR1 SGHDT, CDR2 YYEEEE.